This T cell receptor beta chain came from a study of human T cells and chemical hapten exposure. The table lists this clonotype with many counts. MiXCR was run by TCRdb on the RACE reads, yielding one entry per CDR3 protein. The sample records roughly 92,000 distinct CDR3 sequences, roughly 10% being singletons. Time point defined: patch test 2, 6 weeks after DPC sensitization. As to treatment: therapeutic diphenylcyclopropenone sensitization with weekly scalp DPC. V lost 3 bases, J lost 3 bases, and 10 bases stayed unmatched. The germline V gene encodes CDR1 WSHSY and CDR2 SAAADI. CDR3 size: 17 residues.

Here the sequenced sample was whole blood, taken in connection with sensitization to the hapten diphenylcyclopropenone (DPC). V is TRBV10-2 and J is TRBJ2-2; 7 bases agree with TRBD1. This clonotype was sampled from a middle-aged woman with alopecia areata. Some clones in this sample may be carry-over from other donors' samples. Here the CDR3 reads CASSDLPGTGDTGELFF. CDR3 in DNA: TGCGCCAGCAGTGACCTCCCCGGCACAGGGGACACCGGGGAGCTGTTTTTT.